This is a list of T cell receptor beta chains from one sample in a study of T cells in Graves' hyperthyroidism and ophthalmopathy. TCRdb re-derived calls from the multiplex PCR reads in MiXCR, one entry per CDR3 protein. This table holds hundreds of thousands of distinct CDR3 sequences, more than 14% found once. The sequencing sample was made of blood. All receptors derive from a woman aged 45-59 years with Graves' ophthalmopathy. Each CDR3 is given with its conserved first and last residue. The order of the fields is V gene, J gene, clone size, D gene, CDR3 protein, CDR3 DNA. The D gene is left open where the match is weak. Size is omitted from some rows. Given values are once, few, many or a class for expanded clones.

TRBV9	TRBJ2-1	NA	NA	CASSVSHTRDCEQFF	TGTGCCAGCAGCGTATCTCATACCAGGGATTGTGAGCAGTTCTTC
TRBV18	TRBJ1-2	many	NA	CASSPGVISLSNGYTF	TGTGCCAGCTCACCAGGGGTTATCAGTCTAAGCAATGGCTACACCTTC
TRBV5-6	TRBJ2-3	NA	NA	CASSLGGTESTDTQYF	TGTGCCAGCAGCTTGGGGGGGACTGAAAGCACAGATACGCAGTATTTT
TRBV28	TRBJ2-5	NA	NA	CASSRTLEQETQYF	TGTGCCAGCAGTAGGACGCTAGAACAAGAGACCCAGTACTTC
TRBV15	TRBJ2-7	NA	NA	CATSRLPFYEQYF	TGTGCCACCAGCAGGCTCCCATTCTACGAGCAGTACTTC
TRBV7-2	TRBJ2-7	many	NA	CASSLGPGSIYEQYF	TGTGCCAGCAGCTTAGGACCTGGGTCCATCTACGAGCAGTACTTC
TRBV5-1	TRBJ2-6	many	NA	CASSLGHRGSGANVLTF	TGCGCCAGCAGCTTGGGGCACAGAGGCTCTGGGGCCAACGTCCTGACTTTC
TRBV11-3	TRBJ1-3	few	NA	CASSIRDRGNTIYF	TGTGCCAGCAGCATCCGGGACCGTGGAAACACCATATATTTT
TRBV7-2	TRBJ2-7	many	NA	CASSLGQGSYYEQYF	TGTGCCAGCAGCTTGGGGCAGGGATCCTACTACGAGCAGTACTTC
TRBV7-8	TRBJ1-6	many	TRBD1	CASSPRTGYNSPLHF	TGTGCCAGCAGCCCGAGGACAGGGTATAATTCACCCCTCCACTTT
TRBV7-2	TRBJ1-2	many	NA	CASSAGPAYGYTF	TGTGCCAGCAGCGCGGGACCCGCCTATGGCTACACCTTC
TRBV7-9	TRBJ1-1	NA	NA	CASSARMGTEAFF	TGTGCCAGCAGCGCCCGTATGGGGACTGAAGCTTTCTTT
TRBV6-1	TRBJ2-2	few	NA	CASRGSANTGELFF	TGTGCCAGCAGGGGAAGTGCGAACACCGGGGAGCTGTTTTTT
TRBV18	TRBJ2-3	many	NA	CASGLKTDTQYF	TGTGCCAGCGGTCTAAAAACGGATACGCAGTATTTT
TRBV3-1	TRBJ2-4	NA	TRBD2	CASSQDSTSGRVYWNIQYF	TGTGCCAGCAGCCAAGATTCTACTAGCGGGAGGGTTTATTGGAACATTCAGTACTTC
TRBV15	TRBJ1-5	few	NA	CATSRGTSNQPQHF	TGTGCCACCAGCAGGGGAACAAGCAATCAGCCCCAGCATTTT
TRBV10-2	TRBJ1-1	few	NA	CASSRQEATEAFF	TGCGCCAGCAGTAGACAGGAGGCCACTGAAGCTTTCTTT
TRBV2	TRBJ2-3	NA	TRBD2	CASRITGGSTDTQYF	TGTGCCAGCAGAATAACGGGAGGTAGCACAGATACGCAGTATTTT
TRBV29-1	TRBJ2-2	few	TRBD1	CSVLNRGANTGELFF	TGCAGCGTCCTAAACAGGGGAGCGAACACCGGGGAGCTGTTTTTT
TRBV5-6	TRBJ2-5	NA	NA	CASSIKTGEETQYF	TGTGCCAGCAGCATCAAGACAGGAGAAGAGACCCAGTACTTC
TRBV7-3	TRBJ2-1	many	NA	CASSLIGAEQFF	TGTGCCAGCAGCTTAATCGGAGCCGAGCAGTTCTTC
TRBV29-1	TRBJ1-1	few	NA	CSVEGWLANTEAFF	TGCAGCGTTGAAGGATGGTTGGCGAACACTGAAGCTTTCTTT
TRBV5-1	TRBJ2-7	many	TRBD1	CASSAGQGLREQYF	TGCGCCAGCAGCGCGGGACAGGGGCTTCGCGAGCAGTACTTC
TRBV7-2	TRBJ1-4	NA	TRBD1	CASSFRGGSEKLFF	TGTGCCAGCAGCTTCAGGGGGGGAAGTGAAAAACTGTTTTTT
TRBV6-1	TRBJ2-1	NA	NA	CASSTGAGGMAEQFF	TGTGCCAGCAGTACTGGGGCTGGCGGGATGGCTGAGCAGTTCTTC
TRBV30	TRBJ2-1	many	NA	CAWRTGDLSYNEQFF	TGTGCCTGGAGGACAGGTGATCTCTCCTACAATGAGCAGTTCTTC
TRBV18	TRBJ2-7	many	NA	CASSPPTRGARYEQYF	TGTGCCAGCTCACCACCGACGAGGGGCGCACGATACGAGCAGTACTTC
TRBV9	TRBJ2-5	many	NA	CASSVDGRSQETQYF	TGTGCCAGCAGCGTAGACGGGAGAAGCCAAGAGACCCAGTACTTC
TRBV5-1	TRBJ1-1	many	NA	CASSWDGNTEAFF	TGCGCCAGCAGCTGGGACGGTAACACTGAAGCTTTCTTT
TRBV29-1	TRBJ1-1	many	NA	CSVESGRAYTEAFF	TGCAGCGTTGAATCCGGCAGGGCGTACACTGAAGCTTTCTTT
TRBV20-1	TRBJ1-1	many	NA	CSARASLGSDTEAFF	TGCAGTGCTAGAGCCTCATTGGGATCGGACACTGAAGCTTTCTTT
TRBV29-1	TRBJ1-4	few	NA	CSVAYIATNEKLFF	TGCAGCGTTGCATACATTGCAACTAATGAAAAACTGTTTTTT
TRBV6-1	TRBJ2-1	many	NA	CASSKMTGNEQFF	TGTGCCAGCAGTAAGATGACGGGGAATGAGCAGTTCTTC
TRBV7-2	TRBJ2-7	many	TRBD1	CASSLAAGTGGYEQYF	TGTGCCAGCAGCTTAGCGGCCGGGACAGGGGGCTACGAGCAGTACTTC
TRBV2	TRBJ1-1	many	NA	CASSGEIEAFF	TGTGCCAGCAGCGGCGAGATTGAAGCTTTCTTT
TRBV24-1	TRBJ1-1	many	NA	CATSGDGTEGIEAFF	TGTGCCACCAGTGGCGACGGGACGGAGGGAATTGAAGCTTTCTTT
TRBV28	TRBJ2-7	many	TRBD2	CASSRGLADSYEQYF	TGTGCCAGCAGTCGCGGACTAGCAGACTCCTACGAGCAGTACTTC
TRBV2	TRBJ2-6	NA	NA	CASRTLGVGGANVLTF	TGTGCCAGCAGGACGCTCGGGGTAGGTGGGGCCAACGTCCTGACTTTC
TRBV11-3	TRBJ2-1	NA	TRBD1	CASSLDGQASYNEQFF	TGTGCCAGCAGCTTAGATGGACAGGCCTCCTACAATGAGCAGTTCTTC
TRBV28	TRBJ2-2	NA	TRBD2	CAIPGLAGGGDTGELFF	TGTGCCATCCCGGGACTAGCGGGAGGCGGGGACACCGGGGAGCTGTTTTTT
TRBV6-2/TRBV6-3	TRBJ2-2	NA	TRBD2	CASSTTSGPNTGELFF	TGTGCCAGCAGCACGACTAGCGGACCAAACACCGGGGAGCTGTTTTTT
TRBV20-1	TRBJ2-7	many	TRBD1	CSARSRDRLFSYEQYF	TGCAGTGCTCGCTCCCGGGACAGATTATTTTCCTACGAGCAGTACTTC
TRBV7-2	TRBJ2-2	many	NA	CASRINTGELFF	TGTGCCAGCAGGATAAACACCGGGGAGCTGTTTTTT
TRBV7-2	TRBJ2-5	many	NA	CASSIRYRETQYF	TGTGCCAGCAGCATTCGGTATCGGGAGACCCAGTACTTC
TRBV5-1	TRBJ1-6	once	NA	CASSLNRVSSYNSPLHF	TGCGCCAGCAGCCTCAACAGGGTTAGCTCCTATAATTCACCCCTCCACTTT
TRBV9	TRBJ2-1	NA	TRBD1	CASSVATLRGPNNEQFF	TGTGCCAGCAGCGTAGCTACACTGAGGGGGCCCAACAATGAGCAGTTCTTC
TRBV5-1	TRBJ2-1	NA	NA	CASSSNSGSLQFF	TGCGCCAGCAGCTCGAACTCTGGCTCACTACAGTTCTTC
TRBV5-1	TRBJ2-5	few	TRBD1	CASSFSRGQGETQYF	TGCGCCAGCAGCTTCAGCAGGGGGCAAGGAGAGACCCAGTACTTC
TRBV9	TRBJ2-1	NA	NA	CASSVATGRGDEQFF	TGTGCCAGCAGCGTAGCTACCGGACGAGGGGATGAGCAGTTCTTC
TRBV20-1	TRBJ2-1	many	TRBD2	CSAREFGSGGSYNEQFF	TGCAGTGCTAGAGAGTTCGGTAGCGGGGGCTCCTACAATGAGCAGTTCTTC
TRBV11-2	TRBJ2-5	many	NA	CASSRLREQGSGETQYF	TGTGCCAGCAGCCGACTTCGCGAACAGGGAAGTGGGGAGACCCAGTACTTC
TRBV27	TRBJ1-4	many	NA	CASSFGALNEKLFF	TGTGCCAGCAGTTTTGGGGCCCTAAATGAAAAACTGTTTTTT
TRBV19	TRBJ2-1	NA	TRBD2	CASSIDASGSKNEQFF	TGTGCCAGTAGTATCGATGCTAGCGGGAGTAAAAATGAGCAGTTCTTC